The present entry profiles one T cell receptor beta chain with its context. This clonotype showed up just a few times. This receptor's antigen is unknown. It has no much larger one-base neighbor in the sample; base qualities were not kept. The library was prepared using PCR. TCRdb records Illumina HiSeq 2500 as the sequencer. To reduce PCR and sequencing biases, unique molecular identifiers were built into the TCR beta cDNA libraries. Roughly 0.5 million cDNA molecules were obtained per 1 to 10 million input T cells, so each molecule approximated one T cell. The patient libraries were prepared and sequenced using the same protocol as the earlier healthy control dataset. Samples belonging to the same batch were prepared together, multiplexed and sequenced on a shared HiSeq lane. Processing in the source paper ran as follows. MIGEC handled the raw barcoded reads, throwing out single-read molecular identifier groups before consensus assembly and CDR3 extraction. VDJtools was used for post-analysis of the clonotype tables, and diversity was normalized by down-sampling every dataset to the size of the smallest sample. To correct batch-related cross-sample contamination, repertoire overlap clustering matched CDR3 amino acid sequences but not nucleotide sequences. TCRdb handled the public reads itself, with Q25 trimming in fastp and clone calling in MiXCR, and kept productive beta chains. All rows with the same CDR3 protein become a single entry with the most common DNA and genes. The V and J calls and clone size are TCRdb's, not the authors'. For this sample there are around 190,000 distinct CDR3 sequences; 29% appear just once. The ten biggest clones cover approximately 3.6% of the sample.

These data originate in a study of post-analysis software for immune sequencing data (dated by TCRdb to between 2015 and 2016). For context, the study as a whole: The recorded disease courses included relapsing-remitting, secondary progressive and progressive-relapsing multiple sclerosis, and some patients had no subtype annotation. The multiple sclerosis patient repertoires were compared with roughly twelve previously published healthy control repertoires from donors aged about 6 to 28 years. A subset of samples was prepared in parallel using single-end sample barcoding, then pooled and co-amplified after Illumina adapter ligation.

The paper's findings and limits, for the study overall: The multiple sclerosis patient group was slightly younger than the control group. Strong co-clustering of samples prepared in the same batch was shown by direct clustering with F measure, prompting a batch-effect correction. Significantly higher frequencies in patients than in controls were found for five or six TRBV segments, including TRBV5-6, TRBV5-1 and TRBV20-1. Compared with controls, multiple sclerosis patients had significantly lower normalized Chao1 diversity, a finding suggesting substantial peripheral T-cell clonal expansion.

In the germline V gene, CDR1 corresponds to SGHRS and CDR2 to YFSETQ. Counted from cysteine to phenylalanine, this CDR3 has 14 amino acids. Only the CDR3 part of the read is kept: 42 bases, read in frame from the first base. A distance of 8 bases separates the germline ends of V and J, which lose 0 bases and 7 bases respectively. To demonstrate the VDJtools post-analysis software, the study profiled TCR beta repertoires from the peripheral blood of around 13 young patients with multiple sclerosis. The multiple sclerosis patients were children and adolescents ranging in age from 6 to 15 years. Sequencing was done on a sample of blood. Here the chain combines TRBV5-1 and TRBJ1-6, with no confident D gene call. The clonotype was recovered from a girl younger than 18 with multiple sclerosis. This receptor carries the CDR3 CASSLEIFNSPLHF. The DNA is TGCGCCAGCAGCTTGGAAATCTTCAATTCACCCCTCCACTTT.